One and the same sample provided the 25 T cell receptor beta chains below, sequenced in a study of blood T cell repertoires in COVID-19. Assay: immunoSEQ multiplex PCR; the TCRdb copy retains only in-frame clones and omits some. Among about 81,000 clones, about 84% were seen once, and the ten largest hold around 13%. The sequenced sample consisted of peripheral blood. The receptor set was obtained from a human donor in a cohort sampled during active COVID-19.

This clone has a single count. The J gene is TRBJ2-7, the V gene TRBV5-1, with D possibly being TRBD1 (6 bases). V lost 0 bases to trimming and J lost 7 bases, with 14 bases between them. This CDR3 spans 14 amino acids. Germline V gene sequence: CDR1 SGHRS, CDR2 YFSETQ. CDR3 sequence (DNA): TGCGCCAGCAGCTTGGTGGCGACAGGCGGGGAGCAGTACTTC. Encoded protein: CASSLVATGGEQYF.

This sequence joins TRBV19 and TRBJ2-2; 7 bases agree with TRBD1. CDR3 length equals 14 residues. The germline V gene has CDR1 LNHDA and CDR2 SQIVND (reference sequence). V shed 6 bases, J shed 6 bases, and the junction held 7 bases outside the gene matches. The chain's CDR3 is CASRTTTGAGELFF. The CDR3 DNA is TGTGCCAGTAGGACCACTACAGGGGCCGGGGAGCTGTTTTTT.

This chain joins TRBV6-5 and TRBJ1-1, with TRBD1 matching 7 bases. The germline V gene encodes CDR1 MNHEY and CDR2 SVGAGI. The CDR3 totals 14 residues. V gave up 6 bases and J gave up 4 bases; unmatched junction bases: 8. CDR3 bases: TGTGCCAGCAGATCCGGGACAGCGGGCACTGAAGCTTTCTTT. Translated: CASRSGTAGTEAFF.

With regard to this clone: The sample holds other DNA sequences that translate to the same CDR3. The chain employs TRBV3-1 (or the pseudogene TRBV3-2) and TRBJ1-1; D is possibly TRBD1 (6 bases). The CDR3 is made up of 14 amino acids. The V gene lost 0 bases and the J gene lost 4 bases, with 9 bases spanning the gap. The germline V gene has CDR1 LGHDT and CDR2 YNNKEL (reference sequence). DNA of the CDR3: TGTGCCAGCAGCCAAGACCCAGGGGCCACTGAAGCTTTCTTT. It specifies CASSQDPGATEAFF.

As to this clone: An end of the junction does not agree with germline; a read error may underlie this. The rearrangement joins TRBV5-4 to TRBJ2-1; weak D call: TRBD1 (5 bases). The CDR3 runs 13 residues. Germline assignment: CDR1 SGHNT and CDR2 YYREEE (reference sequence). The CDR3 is CASSDSSDNEQFF. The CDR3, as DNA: TGTGCCAGCAGCGACAGCTCCGACAATGAGCAGTTCTTC.

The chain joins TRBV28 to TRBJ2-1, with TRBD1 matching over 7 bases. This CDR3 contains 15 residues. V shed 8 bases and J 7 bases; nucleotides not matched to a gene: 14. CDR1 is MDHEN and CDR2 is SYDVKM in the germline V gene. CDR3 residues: CASSKSGGQVNEQFF. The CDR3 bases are TGTGCCAGCTCGAAGTCAGGGGGTCAAGTTAATGAGCAGTTCTTC.

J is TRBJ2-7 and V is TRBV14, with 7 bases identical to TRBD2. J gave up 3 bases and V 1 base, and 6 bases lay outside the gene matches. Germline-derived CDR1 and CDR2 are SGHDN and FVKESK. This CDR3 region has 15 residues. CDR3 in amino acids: CASSQGRGTYYEQYF. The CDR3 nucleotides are TGTGCCAGCAGCCAAGGGCGGGGGACCTACTACGAGCAGTACTTC.

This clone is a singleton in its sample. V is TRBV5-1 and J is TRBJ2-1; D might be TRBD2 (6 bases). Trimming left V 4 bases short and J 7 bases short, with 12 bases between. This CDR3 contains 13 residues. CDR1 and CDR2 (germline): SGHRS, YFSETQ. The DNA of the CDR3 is TGCGCCAGCAGCGGGGGGTCCCTTAATGAGCAGTTCTTC. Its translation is CASSGGSLNEQFF.

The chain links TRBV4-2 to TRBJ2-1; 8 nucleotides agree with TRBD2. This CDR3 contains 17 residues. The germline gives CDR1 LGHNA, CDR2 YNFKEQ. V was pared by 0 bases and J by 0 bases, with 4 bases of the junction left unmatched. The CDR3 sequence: CASSQDLAGGSYNEQFF. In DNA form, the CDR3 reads TGTGCCAGCAGCCAAGATCTGGCGGGGGGCTCCTACAATGAGCAGTTCTTC.

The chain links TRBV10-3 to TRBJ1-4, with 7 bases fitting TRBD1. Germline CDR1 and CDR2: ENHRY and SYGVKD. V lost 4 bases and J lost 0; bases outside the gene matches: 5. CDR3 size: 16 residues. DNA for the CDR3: TGTGCCATCAGTGCCAGGCAGGGGGCAACTAATGAAAAACTGTTTTTT. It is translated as CAISARQGATNEKLFF.

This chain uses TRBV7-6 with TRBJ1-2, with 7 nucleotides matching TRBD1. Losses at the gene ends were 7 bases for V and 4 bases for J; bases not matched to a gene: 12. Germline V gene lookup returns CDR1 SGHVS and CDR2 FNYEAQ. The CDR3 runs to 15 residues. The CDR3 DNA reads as TGTGCCAGCATGATACAAGGGGGCAAGTCCTATGGCTACACCTTC. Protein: CASMIQGGKSYGYTF.

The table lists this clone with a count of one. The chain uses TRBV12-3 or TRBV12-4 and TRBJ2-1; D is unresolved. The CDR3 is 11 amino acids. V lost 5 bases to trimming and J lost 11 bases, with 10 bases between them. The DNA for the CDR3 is TGTGCCAGCAGTATTAGTTTTAAGCAGTTCTTC. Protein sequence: CASSISFKQFF.

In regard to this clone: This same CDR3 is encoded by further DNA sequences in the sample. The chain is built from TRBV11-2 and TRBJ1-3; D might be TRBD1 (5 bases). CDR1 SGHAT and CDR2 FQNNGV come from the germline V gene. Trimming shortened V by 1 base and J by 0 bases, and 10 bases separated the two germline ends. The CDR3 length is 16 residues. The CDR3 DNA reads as TGTGCCAGCAGCTTAGGAGGACACAGCTCTGGAAACACCATATATTTT. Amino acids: CASSLGGHSSGNTIYF.

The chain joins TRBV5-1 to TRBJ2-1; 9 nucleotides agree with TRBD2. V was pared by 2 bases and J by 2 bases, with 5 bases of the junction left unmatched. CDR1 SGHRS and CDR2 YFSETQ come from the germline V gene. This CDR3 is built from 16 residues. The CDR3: CASSFGGGAPYNEQFF. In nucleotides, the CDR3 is TGCGCCAGCAGCTTCGGCGGGGGGGCACCCTACAATGAGCAGTTCTTC.

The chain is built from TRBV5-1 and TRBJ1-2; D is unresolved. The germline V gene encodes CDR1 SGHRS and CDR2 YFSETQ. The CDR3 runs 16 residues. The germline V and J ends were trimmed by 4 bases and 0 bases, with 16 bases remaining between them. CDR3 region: CASSPRLSLANYGYTF. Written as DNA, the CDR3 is TGCGCCAGCAGCCCCCGACTGTCTCTAGCTAACTATGGCTACACCTTC.

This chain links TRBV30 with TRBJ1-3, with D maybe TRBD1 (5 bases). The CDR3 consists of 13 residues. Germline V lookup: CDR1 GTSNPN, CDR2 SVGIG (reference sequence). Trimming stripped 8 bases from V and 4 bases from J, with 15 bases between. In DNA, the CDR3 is TGTGCCCAAGGCGGGGGGATCGGAAACACCATATATTTT. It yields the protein CAQGGGIGNTIYF.

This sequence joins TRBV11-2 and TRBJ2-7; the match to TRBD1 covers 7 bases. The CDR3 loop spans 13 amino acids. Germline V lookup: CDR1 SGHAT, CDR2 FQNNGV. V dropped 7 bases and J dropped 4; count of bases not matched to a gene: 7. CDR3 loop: CASTRQGFYEQYF. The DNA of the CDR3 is TGTGCCAGCACCCGACAGGGTTTTTACGAGCAGTACTTC.

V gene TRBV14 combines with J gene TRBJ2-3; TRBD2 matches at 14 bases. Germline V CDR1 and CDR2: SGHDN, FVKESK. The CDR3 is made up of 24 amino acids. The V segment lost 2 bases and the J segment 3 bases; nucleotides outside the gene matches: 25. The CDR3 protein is CASSQPGTSGGTIHLAPRTDTQYF. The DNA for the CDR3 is TGTGCCAGCAGCCAACCCGGGACTAGCGGGGGAACTATCCACTTAGCCCCGAGAACAGATACGCAGTATTTT. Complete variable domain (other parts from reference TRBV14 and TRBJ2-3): EAGVTQFPSHSVIEKGQTVTLRCDPISGHDNLYWYRRVMGKEIKFLLHFVKESKQDESGMPNNRFLAERTGGTYSTLKVQPAELEDSGVYFCASSQPGTSGGTIHLAPRTDTQYFGPGTRLTVL.

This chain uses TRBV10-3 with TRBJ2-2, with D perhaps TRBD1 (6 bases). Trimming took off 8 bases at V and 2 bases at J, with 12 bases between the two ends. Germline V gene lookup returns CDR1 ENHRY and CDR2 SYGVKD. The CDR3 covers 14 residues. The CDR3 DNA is TGTGCCATCGTCGGGACACCTAACACCGGGGAGCTGTTTTTT. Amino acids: CAIVGTPNTGELFF.

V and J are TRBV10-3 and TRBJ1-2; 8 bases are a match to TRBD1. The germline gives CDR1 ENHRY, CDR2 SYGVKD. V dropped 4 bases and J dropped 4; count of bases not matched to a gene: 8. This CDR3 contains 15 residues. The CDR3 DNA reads TGTGCCATCAGTGGAGGGGGACAGGAAGCCTATGGCTACACCTTC. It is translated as CAISGGGQEAYGYTF.

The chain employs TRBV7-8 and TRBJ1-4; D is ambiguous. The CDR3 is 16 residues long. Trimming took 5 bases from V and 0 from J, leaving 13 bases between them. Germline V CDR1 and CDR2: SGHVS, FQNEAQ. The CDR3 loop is CASSARQLATNEKLFF. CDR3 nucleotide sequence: TGTGCCAGCAGCGCCCGACAACTGGCAACTAATGAAAAACTGTTTTTT.

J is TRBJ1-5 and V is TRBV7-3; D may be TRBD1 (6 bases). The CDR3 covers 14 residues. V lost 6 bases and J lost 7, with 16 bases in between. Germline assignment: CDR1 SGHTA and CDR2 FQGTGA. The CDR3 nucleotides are TGTGCCAGCAGGATCGGACAGTTCGGGCAGCCCCAGCATTTT. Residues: CASRIGQFGQPQHF. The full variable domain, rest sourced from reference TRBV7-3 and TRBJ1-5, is GAGVSQTPSNKVTEKGKYVELRCDPISGHTALYWYRQSLGQGPEFLIYFQGTGAADDSGLPNDRFFAVRPEGSVSTLKIQRTERGDSAVYLCASRIGQFGQPQHFGDGTRLSIL.

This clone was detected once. As DNA, the CDR3 is TGTGCCAGCAGAGTGGGGCAGGGGGCAATCATAACCGGGGAGCTGTTTTTT. It encodes CASRVGQGAIITGELFF. The chain recombines TRBV7-2 with TRBJ2-2; 8 bases align to TRBD1. Trimming cost V 6 bases and J 5 bases; bases outside gene matches: 14. The CDR3 has 17 amino acids. Looked up from germline, CDR1 is SGHTA and CDR2 is FQGNSA.

Here the CDR3 DNA reads TGTGCCAGCTCAGCTTCCCTGACAGGGCATGAGACCCAGTACTTC. This gives the protein CASSASLTGHETQYF. The chain has TRBV18 and TRBJ2-5; 7 positions match TRBD1. The germline V gene has CDR1 KGHSH and CDR2 LQKENI. CDR3 size: 15 residues. V shed 5 bases, J shed 5 bases, and the junction held 11 bases outside the gene matches.

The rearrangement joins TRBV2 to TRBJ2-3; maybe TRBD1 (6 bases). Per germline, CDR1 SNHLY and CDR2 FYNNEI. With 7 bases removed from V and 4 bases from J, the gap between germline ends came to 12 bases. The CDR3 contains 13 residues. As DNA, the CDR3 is TGTGCCAGCATTGGGGGCTCATCAGATACGCAGTATTTT. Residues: CASIGGSSDTQYF.